This T cell receptor (beta chain) stems from a study of immune cell composition in non-small cell lung cancer. Produced via immunoSEQ multiplex PCR; TCRdb's table is partial and in-frame only. The sample records roughly 2,900 clones, around 73% being singletons. Study-wide results and caveats: Lung squamous cell carcinoma tumours had significantly higher top 10 clone scores and productive clonality than lung adenocarcinoma.

Frozen unsorted single-cell suspensions supplied the genomic DNA. There are 15 residues in the CDR3. The junction had 9 bases not matched to a gene; V was cut back by 9 bases and J by 2 bases. Germline V CDR1 and CDR2: LNHDA, SQIVND (reference sequence). With regard to this clone: Its cognate antigen is unknown.

This receptor was taken from a human donor with non-small cell lung cancer. The chain links TRBV19 to TRBJ2-2; 7 positions match TRBD2. What was sequenced was lung tumor tissue. As DNA, the CDR3 is TGTGCCAGCCTTCAGCAGCGGGGAAACACCGGGGAGCTGTTTTTT. It translates to CASLQQRGNTGELFF.